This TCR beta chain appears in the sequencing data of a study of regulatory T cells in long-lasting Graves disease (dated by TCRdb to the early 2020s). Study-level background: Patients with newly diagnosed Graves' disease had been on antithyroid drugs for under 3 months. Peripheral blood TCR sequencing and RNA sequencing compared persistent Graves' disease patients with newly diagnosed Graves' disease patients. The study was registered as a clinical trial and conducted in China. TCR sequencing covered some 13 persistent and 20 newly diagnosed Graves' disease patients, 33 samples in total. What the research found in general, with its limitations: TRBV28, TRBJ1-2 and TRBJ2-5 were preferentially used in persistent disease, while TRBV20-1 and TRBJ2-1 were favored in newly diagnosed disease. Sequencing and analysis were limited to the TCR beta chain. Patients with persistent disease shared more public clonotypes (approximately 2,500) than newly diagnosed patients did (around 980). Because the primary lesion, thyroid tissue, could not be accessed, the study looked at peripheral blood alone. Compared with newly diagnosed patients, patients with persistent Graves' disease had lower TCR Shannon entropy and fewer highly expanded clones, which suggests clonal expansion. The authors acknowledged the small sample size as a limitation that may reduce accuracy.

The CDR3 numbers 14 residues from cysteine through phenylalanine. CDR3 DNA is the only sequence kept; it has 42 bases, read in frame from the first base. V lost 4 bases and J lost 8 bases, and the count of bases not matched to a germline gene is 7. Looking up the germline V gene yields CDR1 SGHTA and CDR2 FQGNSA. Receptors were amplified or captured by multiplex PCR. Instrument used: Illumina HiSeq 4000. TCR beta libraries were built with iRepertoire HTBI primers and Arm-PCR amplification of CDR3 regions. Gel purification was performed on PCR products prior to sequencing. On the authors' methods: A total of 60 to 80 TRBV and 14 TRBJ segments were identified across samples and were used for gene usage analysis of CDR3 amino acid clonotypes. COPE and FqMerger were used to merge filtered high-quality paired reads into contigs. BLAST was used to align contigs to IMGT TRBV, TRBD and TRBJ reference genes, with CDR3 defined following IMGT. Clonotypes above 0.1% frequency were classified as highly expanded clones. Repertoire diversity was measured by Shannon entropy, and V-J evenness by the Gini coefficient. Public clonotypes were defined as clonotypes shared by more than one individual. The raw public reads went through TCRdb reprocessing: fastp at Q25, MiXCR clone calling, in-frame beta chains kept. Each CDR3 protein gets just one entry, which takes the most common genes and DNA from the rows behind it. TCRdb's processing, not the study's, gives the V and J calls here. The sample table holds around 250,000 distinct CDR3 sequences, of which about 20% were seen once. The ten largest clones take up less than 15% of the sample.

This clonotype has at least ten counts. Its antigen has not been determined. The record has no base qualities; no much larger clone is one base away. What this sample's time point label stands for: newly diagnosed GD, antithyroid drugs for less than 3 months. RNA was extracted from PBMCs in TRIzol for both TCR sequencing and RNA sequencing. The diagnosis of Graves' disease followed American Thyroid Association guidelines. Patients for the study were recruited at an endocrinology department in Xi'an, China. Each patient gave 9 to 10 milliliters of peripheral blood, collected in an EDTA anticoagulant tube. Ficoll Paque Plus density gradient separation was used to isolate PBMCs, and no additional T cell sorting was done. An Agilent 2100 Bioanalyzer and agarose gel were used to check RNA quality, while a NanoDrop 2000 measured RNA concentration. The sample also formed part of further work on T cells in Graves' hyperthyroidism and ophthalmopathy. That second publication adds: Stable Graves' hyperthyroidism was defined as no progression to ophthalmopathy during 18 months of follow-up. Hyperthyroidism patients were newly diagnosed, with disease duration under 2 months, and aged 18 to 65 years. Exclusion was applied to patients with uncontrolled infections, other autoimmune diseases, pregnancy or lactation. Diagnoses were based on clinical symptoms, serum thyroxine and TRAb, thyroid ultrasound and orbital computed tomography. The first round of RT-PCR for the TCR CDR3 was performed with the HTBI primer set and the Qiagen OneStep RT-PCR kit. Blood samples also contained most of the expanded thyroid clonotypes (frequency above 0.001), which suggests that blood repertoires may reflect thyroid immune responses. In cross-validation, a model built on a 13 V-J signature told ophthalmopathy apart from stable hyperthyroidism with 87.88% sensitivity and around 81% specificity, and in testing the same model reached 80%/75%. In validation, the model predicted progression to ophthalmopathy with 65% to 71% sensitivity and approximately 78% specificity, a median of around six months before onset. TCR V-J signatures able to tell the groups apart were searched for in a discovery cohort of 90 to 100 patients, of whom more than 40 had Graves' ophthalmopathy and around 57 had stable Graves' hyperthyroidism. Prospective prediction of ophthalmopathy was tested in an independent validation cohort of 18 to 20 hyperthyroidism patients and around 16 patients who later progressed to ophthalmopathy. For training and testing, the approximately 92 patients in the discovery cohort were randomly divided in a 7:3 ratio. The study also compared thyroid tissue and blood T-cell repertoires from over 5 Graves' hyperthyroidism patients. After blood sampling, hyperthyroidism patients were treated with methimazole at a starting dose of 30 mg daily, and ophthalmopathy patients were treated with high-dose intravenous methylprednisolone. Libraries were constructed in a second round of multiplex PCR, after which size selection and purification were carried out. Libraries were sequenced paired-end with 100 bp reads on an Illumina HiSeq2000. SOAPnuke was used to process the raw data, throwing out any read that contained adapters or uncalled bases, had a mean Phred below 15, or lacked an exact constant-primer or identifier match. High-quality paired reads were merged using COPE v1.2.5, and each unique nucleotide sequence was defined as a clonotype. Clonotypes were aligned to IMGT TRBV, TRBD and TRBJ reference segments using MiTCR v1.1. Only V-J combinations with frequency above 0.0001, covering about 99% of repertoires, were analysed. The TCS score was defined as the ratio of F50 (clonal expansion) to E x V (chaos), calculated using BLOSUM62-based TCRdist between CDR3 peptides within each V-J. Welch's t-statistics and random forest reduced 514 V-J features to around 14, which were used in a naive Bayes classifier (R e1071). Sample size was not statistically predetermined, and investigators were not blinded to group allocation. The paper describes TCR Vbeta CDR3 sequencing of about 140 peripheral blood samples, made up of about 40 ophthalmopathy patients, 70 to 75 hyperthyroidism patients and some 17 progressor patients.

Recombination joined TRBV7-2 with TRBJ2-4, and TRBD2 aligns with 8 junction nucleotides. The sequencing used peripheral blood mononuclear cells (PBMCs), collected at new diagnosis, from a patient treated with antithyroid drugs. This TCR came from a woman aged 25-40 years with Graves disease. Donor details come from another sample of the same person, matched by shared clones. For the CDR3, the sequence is CASSSGGFIDIQYF. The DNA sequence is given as TGTGCCAGCAGCTCGGGGGGGTTTATAGACATTCAGTACTTC.